This TCR beta chain was captured by sequencing in a study of T cell responses to AZD1222 COVID-19 vaccine. About this clone itself: Its specificity is not known.

The data were produced by immunoSEQ multiplex PCR, yet TCRdb's version contains in-frame clones alone and is incomplete. The repertoire has about 140,000 clones, approximately 93% of them found once; the top ten carry over 0.9%. The CDR3 is 17 residues long. J was trimmed by 5 bases and V by 5 bases; bases with no gene match: 15. The germline V gene has CDR1 KGHSH and CDR2 LQKENI. Study results and limitations: The donor group comprised mostly white British people and more females; the analysis possibly underestimated clonal diversity. Per reports, nearly half of all spike-specific TCRs target regions that are unmutated in variants. Repertoire samples came only from after the peak T cell response.

The input for sequencing was peripheral blood, taken on day 0 of MenACWY control vaccination. The V call is TRBV18, the J call TRBJ1-2, with 9 bases that match TRBD1. This clonotype originated in an adult in good health. CDR3 DNA: TGTGCCAGCTCATCCAAAATCCGGGACAGGGAAGGGTATGGCTACACCTTC. The encoded protein is CASSSKIRDREGYGYTF.